The T cell receptor beta chain under discussion was sequenced for a study of cytomegalovirus exposure and HLA in healthy donors. Concerning this clone itself: Its cognate antigen is unknown.

The PCR had 60 Vbeta and 13 Jbeta primers. The data were produced by immunoSEQ multiplex PCR, yet TCRdb's version contains in-frame clones alone and is incomplete. The table shows around 300,000 clones, with roughly two thirds occurring only once. Findings of the study overall: Per a prior analysis, the majority of TCR beta V segments were productive roughly 87% or roughly 30% of the time. The records held CMV serostatus as the only immune exposure information. V- and J-gene trimming of TCR beta was linked (in a later analysis) to a missense DCLRE1C variant.

This CDR3 has 15 amino acids. The J segment lost 4 bases and the V segment lost 6 bases, leaving 8 bases of the junction unmatched. Germline values: CDR1 MDHEN, CDR2 SYDVKM. The sequence was obtained from a female donor in good health and CMV-seronegative. The genes are TRBV28 and TRBJ1-3; 8 nucleotides align to TRBD1. Material: PBMCs. CDR3 in DNA: TGTGCCAGCAGCCAGGGGGCTTCTTCCGGAAACACCATATATTTT. It yields the protein CASSQGASSGNTIYF.